This T cell receptor (beta chain) was observed in a study of T cell responses to AZD1222 COVID-19 vaccine. Assay used: immunoSEQ multiplex PCR; TCRdb lists only in-frame clones, some missing. The table records about 130,000 clones, just under 95% of them present only once. Study-level findings and limits: An increase in Spike-specific TCR breadth and depth was observed after two AZD1222 doses. Clonal diversity was possibly underestimated, and the donors were mostly white British, with more females. Nearly half of spike-specific TCRs reportedly target unmutated variant regions.

A word on this clone: Its target is unknown.

The receptor was isolated from an adult in good health. The source was peripheral blood, collected on day 0 of AZD1222 vaccination.

The CDR3 nucleotides read TGTGCCAGCAGCTCACGGACAGGGAACACCGGGGAGCTGTTTTTT. This codes for CASSSRTGNTGELFF. The J gene is TRBJ2-2, the V gene TRBV5-5; TRBD1 matches 7 bases. Germline V gene sequence: CDR1 SGHKS, CDR2 YYEKEE (reference sequence). This CDR3 is built from 15 residues. V shed 3 bases and J 1 base; nucleotides not matched to a gene: 3.